This T cell receptor (beta chain) originates from a study of T cells in Graves' hyperthyroidism and ophthalmopathy. TCR beta CDR3 sequences were amplified from RNA transcripts. HTBI primers were the set used in a first-round RT-PCR of the TCR CDR3. TCRdb re-analysed the multiplex PCR reads in MiXCR, keeping a single row per CDR3 protein. The sample has more than 550,000 distinct CDR3 sequences; about 45% are singletons. Of note for this clonotype: The antigen remains undetermined. The junction departs from germline at one end; a sequencing error may be responsible.

This CDR3 region has 13 residues. CDR1 is MNHEY and CDR2 is SVGAGI in the germline V gene. Regarding the study as a whole: Patients with ophthalmopathy were separated from those with stable hyperthyroidism by a 13 V-J model.

Material: peripheral blood or thyroid tissue (not recorded which). V usage is TRBV6-5 and J usage is TRBJ1-5; D unresolved. The sequence was collected from an adult man with Graves' disease, either hyperthyroidism or ophthalmopathy (not recorded which). This CDR3 is CASSSAINRPQHF. CDR3 sequence (DNA): TGTGCCAGCAGTTCAGCGATCAATCGGCCCCAGCATTTT.